These T cell receptor beta chains were read from a single sample in a study of shared T cell receptors in the human thymus. The table came from immunoSEQ multiplex PCR; TCRdb's copy has only in-frame clones and leaves some out. In the table there are 55,000 to 75,000 clones, over 90% of which are singletons. Sequenced input: thymocytes. The source of these receptors is a human donor. Both conserved end residues are part of each CDR3. The order of the fields is CDR3 DNA, CDR3 protein, clone size, J gene, V gene, D gene. A D gene is named only where the DNA matches it firmly. Some rows have no size entry. The others give once, few or many, or a class for an expanded clone.

cdr3_nt: TGTGCCAGCAGCTTCAAATCGGGTAGCGGGGGGCCCACAGATACGCAGTATTTT
cdr3_aa: CASSFKSGSGGPTDTQYF
clone_size: few
j_call: TRBJ2-3
v_call: TRBV5-4
d_call: TRBD2

cdr3_nt: TGTGCCAGCAGCCCCGAGGGACTTAATGAAAAACTGTTTTTT
cdr3_aa: CASSPEGLNEKLFF
clone_size: NA
j_call: TRBJ1-4
v_call: TRBV7-2
d_call: NA

cdr3_nt: TGTGCCAGCAGCATAGTAGCGGGGCCTCCCTACGAGCAGTACTTC
cdr3_aa: CASSIVAGPPYEQYF
clone_size: NA
j_call: TRBJ2-7
v_call: TRBV6-5
d_call: TRBD2

cdr3_nt: TGTGCCAGCAGCTCACAGGGGGCGTTAGATGGCACTGAAGCTTTCTTT
cdr3_aa: CASSSQGALDGTEAFF
clone_size: once
j_call: TRBJ1-1
v_call: TRBV7-8
d_call: TRBD1

cdr3_nt: TGTGCCAGCAGCTTAGATCCCCGGGACACCCGACCGTACTTC
cdr3_aa: CASSLDPRDTRPYF
clone_size: NA
j_call: TRBJ2-4
v_call: TRBV7-9
d_call: NA

cdr3_nt: TGCGCCAGCAGCCAGCGGGGGACAGGGGACTACGAGCAGTACTTC
cdr3_aa: CASSQRGTGDYEQYF
clone_size: NA
j_call: TRBJ2-7
v_call: TRBV4-3
d_call: TRBD1

cdr3_nt: TGTGCCAGTAGTAATCCCACCCGACAGGTCCGGAATCAGCCCCAGCATTTT
cdr3_aa: CASSNPTRQVRNQPQHF
clone_size: NA
j_call: TRBJ1-5
v_call: TRBV19
d_call: NA

cdr3_nt: TGCGCCAGCAGCCAGCCCCTTTTGGGGGGGGGCCCCACAGATACGCAGTATTTT
cdr3_aa: CASSQPLLGGGPTDTQYF
clone_size: NA
j_call: TRBJ2-3
v_call: TRBV4-1
d_call: NA

cdr3_nt: TGTGCCAGCAGCCTCGAGCGGGGATCTTCAGATACGCAGTATTTT
cdr3_aa: CASSLERGSSDTQYF
clone_size: NA
j_call: TRBJ2-3
v_call: TRBV7-6
d_call: TRBD2

cdr3_nt: TGTGCCAGCAGTTTACTCCCTCGGTTGGGGGGACAGAAACAGCCCCAGCATTTT
cdr3_aa: CASSLLPRLGGQKQPQHF
clone_size: NA
j_call: TRBJ1-5
v_call: TRBV28
d_call: TRBD1

cdr3_nt: TGTGCCAGCAGCTTAGATGGGGGGGCGGACAGCTCCTACAATGAGCAGTTCTTC
cdr3_aa: CASSLDGGADSSYNEQFF
clone_size: NA
j_call: TRBJ2-1
v_call: TRBV7-7
d_call: NA

cdr3_nt: TGTGCCAGCACAGGGACAGGGAATGGGGCCTACGAGCAGTACTTC
cdr3_aa: CASTGTGNGAYEQYF
clone_size: NA
j_call: TRBJ2-7
v_call: TRBV2
d_call: TRBD1

cdr3_nt: TGCAGTGCCGTGACCCGGGCTGAAGCTTTCTTT
cdr3_aa: CSAVTRAEAFF
clone_size: NA
j_call: TRBJ1-1
v_call: TRBV20-1
d_call: NA

cdr3_nt: TGTGCCAGCATTTTGTTGGGACTCCGAAGAGCCTACAATGAGCAGTTCTTC
cdr3_aa: CASILLGLRRAYNEQFF
clone_size: once
j_call: TRBJ2-1
v_call: TRBV21-1
d_call: NA

cdr3_nt: TGTGCCATCAGTGAAGGGGATACGCAGTATTTT
cdr3_aa: CAISEGDTQYF
clone_size: NA
j_call: TRBJ2-3
v_call: TRBV10-3
d_call: NA

cdr3_nt: TGTGCCAGTAGTATGTACGAAAGCTCCTATAATTCACCCCTCCACTTT
cdr3_aa: CASSMYESSYNSPLHF
clone_size: NA
j_call: TRBJ1-6
v_call: TRBV19
d_call: NA

cdr3_nt: TGTGCCAGTAGTCTGGCAGGCCTCGAGAACACCGGGGAGCTGTTTTTT
cdr3_aa: CASSLAGLENTGELFF
clone_size: NA
j_call: TRBJ2-2
v_call: TRBV19
d_call: NA

cdr3_nt: TGTGCCAGCTCGCAGGGAACCGACAGGGTGCATAATTCACCCCTCCACTTT
cdr3_aa: CASSQGTDRVHNSPLHF
clone_size: NA
j_call: TRBJ1-6
v_call: TRBV18
d_call: TRBD1

cdr3_nt: TGTGCCAGCAGCTCAGTAGCGGGGGGCTGGGAGACCCAGTACTTC
cdr3_aa: CASSSVAGGWETQYF
clone_size: NA
j_call: TRBJ2-5
v_call: TRBV11-1
d_call: TRBD2

cdr3_nt: TGTGCCAGCTCACCTATAGGGACCCTTTGGGAGTACGAGCAGTACTTC
cdr3_aa: CASSPIGTLWEYEQYF
clone_size: once
j_call: TRBJ2-7
v_call: TRBV18
d_call: NA

cdr3_nt: TGTGCCAGCAGCCCCGGTAGGGCAGTAATGAACACTGAAGCTTTCTTT
cdr3_aa: CASSPGRAVMNTEAFF
clone_size: NA
j_call: TRBJ1-1
v_call: TRBV5-4
d_call: NA

cdr3_nt: TGTGCCAGCAGTTGGACTAGCGGGGTTAACCACGAGCAGTACTTC
cdr3_aa: CASSWTSGVNHEQYF
clone_size: NA
j_call: TRBJ2-7
v_call: TRBV27
d_call: TRBD2